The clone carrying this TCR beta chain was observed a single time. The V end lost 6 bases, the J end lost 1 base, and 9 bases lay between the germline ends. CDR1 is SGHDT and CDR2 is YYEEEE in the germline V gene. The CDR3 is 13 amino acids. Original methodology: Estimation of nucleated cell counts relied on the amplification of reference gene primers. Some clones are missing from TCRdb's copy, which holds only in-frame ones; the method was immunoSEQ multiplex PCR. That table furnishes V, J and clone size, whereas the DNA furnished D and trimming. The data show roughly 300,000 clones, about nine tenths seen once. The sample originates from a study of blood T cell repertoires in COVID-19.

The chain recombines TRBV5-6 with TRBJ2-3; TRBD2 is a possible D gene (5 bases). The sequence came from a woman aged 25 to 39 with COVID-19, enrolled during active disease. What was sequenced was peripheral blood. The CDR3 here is CASTGLRTDTQYF. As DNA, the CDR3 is TGTGCCAGCACCGGACTTCGCACAGATACGCAGTATTTT.